This T cell receptor (beta chain) comes out of a study of radiotherapy plus CTLA-4 blockade in lung cancer (dated by TCRdb to the late 2010s). With regard to the full study: Among the enrolled patients, 15% to 20% had an objective response, and 31% reached disease control.

To prepare the library, the immunoSEQ multiplex PCR assay was applied. TCRdb took over this immuneACCESS table, retaining in-frame rearrangements with V and J assigned. Such tables are incomplete; in checked studies, under half of the missing clones stem from an unresolved V gene, and the remainder is unexplained. The sample table shows more than 55,000 clones, and about 80% are seen once. Together, the top ten hold around 6.6% of the sample. A distance of 10 bases separates the germline ends of V and J, which lose 5 bases and 3 bases respectively. From a lookup of the germline V gene, CDR1 and CDR2 are SGHAT and FQNNGV. The CDR3 numbers 13 residues from cysteine through phenylalanine. The read is trimmed to its CDR3 DNA, 39 bases read in frame from base 1. The study evaluated CTLA-4 blockade (ipilimumab) given together with focal radiation therapy in patients who had chemo-refractory metastatic non-small-cell lung cancer.

The table lists this clone with a count of one. Its antigen remains unidentified. No base qualities exist here, and no much larger clone lies one base off it. What the research found in general, with its limitations: After treatment with radiotherapy and ipilimumab, TCR clones that came from tumors expanded in the peripheral blood. Increased serum interferon-beta after radiation, together with early dynamic changes in blood T cell clones, were reported to be the strongest predictors of response.

The sequence joins TRBV11-2 to TRBJ1-1, with a weak D call of TRBD1 (6 bases match). Sequences were derived from peripheral blood, sampled from a patient treated with radiotherapy plus ipilimumab. This sequence was found in a human donor with non-small cell lung cancer whose response to radiotherapy plus ipilimumab could not be evaluated. The CDR3 reads as follows: CASSAQGYTEAFF. The nucleotides read TGTGCCAGCAGCGCCCAGGGGTACACTGAAGCTTTCTTT.